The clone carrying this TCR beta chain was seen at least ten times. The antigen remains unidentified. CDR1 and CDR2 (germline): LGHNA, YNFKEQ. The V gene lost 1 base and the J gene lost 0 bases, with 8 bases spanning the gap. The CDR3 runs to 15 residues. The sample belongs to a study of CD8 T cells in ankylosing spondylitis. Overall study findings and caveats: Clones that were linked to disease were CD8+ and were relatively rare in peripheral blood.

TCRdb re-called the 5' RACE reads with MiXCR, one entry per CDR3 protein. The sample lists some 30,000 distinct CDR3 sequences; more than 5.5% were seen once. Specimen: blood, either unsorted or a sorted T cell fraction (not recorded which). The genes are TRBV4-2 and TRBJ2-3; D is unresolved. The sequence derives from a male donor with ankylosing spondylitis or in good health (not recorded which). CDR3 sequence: CASSQGTLSTDTQYF. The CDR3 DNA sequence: TGTGCCAGCAGCCAAGGGACCCTTAGCACAGATACGCAGTATTTT.